The present TCR beta chain was sequenced within a study of cytomegalovirus exposure and HLA in healthy donors. The CDR3 contains 13 residues. Trimming stripped 10 bases from V and 0 bases from J, with 10 bases between. CDR1 SNHLY and CDR2 FYNNEI come from the germline V gene. The study ran its PCR with 60 Vbeta and 13 Jbeta primers. Only in-frame clones appear in the TCRdb table, and some are missing; sequencing was by immunoSEQ multiplex PCR. This sample has about 130,000 clones; less than 80% occur once, and the top ten carry 4%. Sequenced sample: PBMCs. The rearrangement uses TRBV2 and TRBJ1-5; D is unclear. This sequence originates from a man aged 40-49 years in good health and CMV-seropositive. CDR3 sequence: CATARYSNQPQHF. The CDR3 DNA is TGTGCCACGGCCAGGTATAGCAATCAGCCCCAGCATTTT.